Presented here are 27 T cell receptor beta chains from one specimen sequenced in a study of blood T cell repertoires in COVID-19. The protocol was immunoSEQ multiplex PCR, while the TCRdb copy is restricted to in-frame clones and leaves out a portion. The data hold fewer than 150,000 clones, with approximately 87% observed a single time. The sequencing input was peripheral blood. The receptor set was obtained from a woman aged 55 to 70 with acute or convalescent COVID-19.

This clone occurred a few times. This sequence joins TRBV4-1 and TRBJ2-1; D gene uncertain. Germline V gene lookup returns CDR1 MGHRA and CDR2 YSYEKL. V lost 5 bases and J lost 9, with 5 bases in between. The CDR3 is 10 residues long. CDR3 sequence (DNA): TGCGCCAGCAGCTCTACTGAGCAGTTCTTC. Protein: CASSSTEQFF.

This chain links TRBV6-5 with TRBJ1-2, with 9 bases lining up with TRBD1. CDR3 length equals 13 residues. CDR1 and CDR2 from the germline V gene are MNHEY and SVGAGI. Losses at the gene ends were 5 bases for V and 8 bases for J; bases not matched to a gene: 6. DNA of the CDR3: TGTGCCAGCAGTAAGACAGGGGGGGGAGGCTACACCTTC. Translated: CASSKTGGGGYTF.

This clone was found a few times. V and J are TRBV7-9 and TRBJ2-2, with D tentatively TRBD2 (6 bases). The CDR3 has 17 amino acids. Trimming took off 5 bases at V and 4 bases at J, with 20 bases between the two ends. In germline, CDR1 is SEHNR, CDR2 FQNEAQ (reference sequence). CDR3 nucleotides: TGTGCCAGCAGCCCCTGGCCATTGGCGGGGACCACCGGGGAGCTGTTTTTT. Its translation: CASSPWPLAGTTGELFF.

In this sample, this clone turned up once. The V call is TRBV6-6, the J call TRBJ2-3; D might be TRBD2 (5 bases). Germline CDR1 and CDR2: MNHNY and SVGAGI (reference sequence). Trimming removed 4 bases from V and 3 bases from J, with 14 bases in between. CDR3 length equals 15 residues. The CDR3, as DNA: TGTGCCAGCAGTTTGCGGGTTCTAGATACAGATACGCAGTATTTT. Protein: CASSLRVLDTDTQYF.

The V call is TRBV3-1 (or the pseudogene TRBV3-2), the J call TRBJ2-1; 7 bases agree with TRBD2. The trim removed 4 bases at V and 3 bases at J, leaving 6 bases unmatched. This CDR3 contains 15 residues. Per the germline V gene, CDR1 is LGHDT and CDR2 is YNNKEL (reference sequence). The CDR3 is CASSPGERGYNEQFF. The CDR3 DNA follows: TGTGCCAGCAGCCCCGGTGAGCGGGGCTACAATGAGCAGTTCTTC.

The chain couples TRBV9 to TRBJ2-1, with D possibly matching TRBD2 (6 bases). Trimming cost V 0 bases and J 4 bases, with 14 bases left between them. Looked up from germline, CDR1 is SGDLS and CDR2 is YYNGEE. The CDR3 consists of 16 residues. This chain's CDR3 is CASSVDRGNGYNEQFF. Written as DNA, the CDR3 is TGTGCCAGCAGCGTAGATCGGGGGAACGGATACAATGAGCAGTTCTTC.

The genes are TRBV13 and TRBJ2-7; tentative D call: TRBD1 (6 bases). The CDR3 runs to 15 residues. The V gene's germline CDR1 is PRHDT and CDR2 FYEKMQ (reference sequence). Deletions cut 1 base from V and 2 bases from J, with 12 bases between. The CDR3 DNA sequence: TGTGCCAGCAGCTTAGCCCGACAGGAGCCCTACGAGCAGTACTTC. Protein product: CASSLARQEPYEQYF.

The chain recombines TRBV5-6 with TRBJ1-6; 11 positions agree with TRBD1. V dropped 4 bases and J dropped 14; count of bases not matched to a gene: 8. This CDR3 is 14 amino acids long. Germline V CDR1 and CDR2: SGHDT, YYEEEE. Written as DNA, the CDR3 is TGTGCCAGCAGCCTTGCCGGGACAGGGGGATCCCTCCACTTT. It codes for CASSLAGTGGSLHF.

This chain uses TRBV2 with TRBJ2-1, with TRBD2 matching over 13 bases. Per germline, CDR1 SNHLY and CDR2 FYNNEI. This CDR3 contains 15 residues. With V trimmed by 6 bases and J by 7 bases, 6 bases remained unmatched. CDR3 amino acids: CASRELAGGMNEQFF. In DNA form, the CDR3 reads TGTGCCAGCAGGGAACTAGCGGGAGGGATGAATGAGCAGTTCTTC.

This chain joins TRBV4-1 and TRBJ2-7; D possibly corresponds to TRBD1 (7 bases). From germline, CDR1 is MGHRA and CDR2 YSYEKL. This CDR3 is built from 20 residues. V lost 0 bases and J lost 4, with 28 bases in between. CDR3 sequence: CASSQDFGGTGEVSSYEQYF. In DNA, the CDR3 is TGCGCCAGCAGCCAAGATTTTGGGGGAACAGGGGAGGTGTCTTCATACGAGCAGTACTTC.

This chain uses TRBV3-1 (or the pseudogene TRBV3-2) with TRBJ2-1; 14 bases are a match to TRBD2. V lost 4 bases to trimming and J lost 7 bases; unmatched junction nucleotides: 3. Germline CDR1 and CDR2: LGHDT and YNNKEL (reference sequence). The CDR3 runs 15 residues. Written as DNA, the CDR3 is TGTGCCAGCAGCCTCGGGACTAGCGGGAGTAATGAGCAGTTCTTC. It specifies CASSLGTSGSNEQFF.

The chain couples TRBV28 to TRBJ2-1; TRBD2 is a possible D gene (5 bases). V gave up 0 bases and J gave up 0 bases, with 12 bases separating them. The CDR3 has 17 residues. CDR1 MDHEN and CDR2 SYDVKM come from the germline V gene. The CDR3 sequence: CASSLWSGRSSYNEQFF. CDR3 bases: TGTGCCAGCAGTTTATGGAGCGGTAGGAGCTCCTACAATGAGCAGTTCTTC. The full variable domain, completed using reference TRBV28 and TRBJ2-1, is DVKVTQSSRYLVKRTGEKVFLECVQDMDHENMFWYRQDPGLGLRLIYFSYDVKMKEKGDIPEGYSVSREKKERFSLILESASTNQTSMYLCASSLWSGRSSYNEQFFGPGTRLTVL.

The chain carries TRBV28 and TRBJ2-7; D is perhaps TRBD2 (6 bases). CDR1 and CDR2 (germline): MDHEN, SYDVKM. The CDR3 spans 13 residues. V dropped 9 bases and J dropped 0 bases, with 12 bases sitting between them. The CDR3 loop is CASSRGGSYEQYV. The CDR3 DNA follows: TGTGCCAGTTCGCGGGGAGGCTCCTACGAGCAGTACGTC.

CDR3 in amino acids: CASNGQGGGNTIYF. The CDR3 coding sequence is TGTGCCAGCAACGGACAGGGCGGTGGAAACACCATATATTTT. The J gene is TRBJ1-3, the V gene TRBV2, with 8 bases aligning to TRBD1. The germline V gene has CDR1 SNHLY and CDR2 FYNNEI. V lost 7 bases and J lost 3; bases outside the gene matches: 5. This CDR3 contains 14 residues.

The gene calls are TRBV19 and TRBJ1-1, with 8 positions matching TRBD1. The CDR3 totals 13 residues. V dropped 5 bases and J dropped 7; count of bases not matched to a gene: 6. Germline CDR1 is LNHDA and CDR2 is SQIVND (reference sequence). CDR3 region: CASSGTGRGEAFF. Here the CDR3 DNA reads TGTGCCAGTAGTGGGACAGGTCGGGGTGAAGCTTTCTTT.

The rearrangement joins TRBV11-2 to TRBJ1-3; D gene uncertain. CDR3 length equals 16 residues. Trimming removed 3 bases from V and 0 bases from J, with 12 bases in between. Germline V gene lookup returns CDR1 SGHAT and CDR2 FQNNGV. The CDR3 region has the DNA TGTGCCAGCAGCTTCTCCGGGGAACTCTCTGGAAACACCATATATTTT. Protein: CASSFSGELSGNTIYF.

The sample holds a few counts of this clone. This rearrangement joins TRBV10-1 to TRBJ2-3; 10 bases map to TRBD2. V was clipped by 0 bases and J by 4 bases; unmatched bases: 4. Germline lookup yields CDR1 WNHNN and CDR2 SYGVQD (reference sequence). This CDR3 comprises 16 residues. The CDR3 coding sequence is TGCGCCAGCAGTGAGTCGCTAGCGGGAGCATCAGATACGCAGTATTTT. Translating gives CASSESLAGASDTQYF.

The chain has TRBV6-5 and TRBJ2-7, with D possibly matching TRBD2 (6 bases). CDR1 is MNHEY, CDR2 SVGAGI, per germline. The CDR3 extends over 15 amino acids. Between the trimmed V and J ends, which lost 0 bases and 0 bases, there was a span of 9 bases. CDR3 amino acids: CASSYSRGRSYEQYF. In DNA, the CDR3 is TGTGCCAGCAGTTACTCGCGGGGACGCTCCTACGAGCAGTACTTC.

V gene TRBV10-3 combines with J gene TRBJ1-1, with D tentatively TRBD1 (5 bases). V lost 3 bases, J lost 6 bases, and 11 bases lay in between. Germline CDR1 ENHRY, CDR2 SYGVKD. The CDR3 is 13 amino acids. The CDR3 here is CAISEGVLAEAFF. The CDR3 nucleotides are TGTGCCATCAGTGAAGGGGTTCTCGCTGAAGCTTTCTTT.

The chain uses TRBV5-1 and TRBJ2-3; 12 nucleotides line up with TRBD2. This CDR3 contains 16 residues. V lost 0 bases to trimming and J lost 4 bases; unmatched junction nucleotides: 3. Germline CDR1 is SGHRS and CDR2 is YFSETQ. The chain's CDR3 is CASSLGLAGASDTQYF. The CDR3 DNA follows: TGCGCCAGCAGCTTGGGACTAGCGGGAGCCTCAGATACGCAGTATTTT.

This clone occurred once. The CDR3 sequence: CASSSTSGVSADTQYF. For the CDR3, the DNA is TGTGCCAGCTCATCTACTAGCGGAGTTTCAGCAGATACGCAGTATTTT. This chain joins TRBV18 and TRBJ2-3; 8 nucleotides agree with TRBD2. Germline V CDR1 and CDR2: KGHSH, LQKENI. This CDR3 spans 16 amino acids. The V segment lost 5 bases and the J segment 4 bases; nucleotides outside the gene matches: 11.

The chain uses TRBV14 and TRBJ2-1; the D gene is possibly TRBD2 (5 bases). The CDR3 has 15 residues. Germline V gives CDR1 SGHDN, CDR2 FVKESK. Trimming took 2 bases from V and 4 from J, leaving 12 bases between them. The CDR3 region is CASSQSRWRYNEQFF. The CDR3 DNA reads as TGTGCCAGCAGCCAATCCCGCTGGAGGTACAATGAGCAGTTCTTC.

This chain joins TRBV5-1 and TRBJ1-2; maybe TRBD1 (5 bases). V lost 0 bases to trimming and J lost 3 bases, with 9 bases between them. Per the germline V gene, CDR1 is SGHRS and CDR2 is YFSETQ. CDR3 size: 14 residues. The CDR3 here is CASSLAWGDYGYTF. Written as DNA, the CDR3 is TGCGCCAGCAGCTTGGCCTGGGGCGACTATGGCTACACCTTC.

The chain recombines TRBV20-1 with TRBJ2-7; no firm D call. V was trimmed by 4 bases and J by 0 bases, leaving 10 bases between them. This CDR3 has 13 residues. Germline V CDR1 and CDR2: DFQATT, SNEGSKA (reference sequence). The CDR3 spells CSATDSFSYEQYF. The CDR3 DNA is TGCAGTGCTACTGACTCCTTCTCCTACGAGCAGTACTTC.

The chain has TRBV28 and TRBJ2-5; TRBD1 agrees at 12 bases. Per the germline V gene, CDR1 is MDHEN and CDR2 is SYDVKM. V lost 6 bases, J lost 4 bases, and 12 bases stayed unmatched. The CDR3 length is 17 residues. The CDR3 nucleotides read TGTGCCAGCAGATACCCTGGGACAGGGGGCGTAGGAGAGACCCAGTACTTC. This gives the protein CASRYPGTGGVGETQYF.

The chain is built from TRBV19 and TRBJ2-1; 7 bases match TRBD2. Trimming cost V 6 bases and J 2 bases; bases outside gene matches: 4. The CDR3 runs to 14 residues. Germline CDR1 LNHDA, CDR2 SQIVND (reference sequence). The CDR3 loop is CASREAGAYNEQFF. The CDR3 DNA follows: TGTGCCAGTAGGGAGGCGGGAGCCTACAATGAGCAGTTCTTC.

The chain combines TRBV7-9 with TRBJ1-1; D unresolved. Trimming removed 5 bases at V and 4 bases at J, with 14 bases between. Germline assignment: CDR1 SEHNR and CDR2 FQNEAQ (reference sequence). There are 14 residues in the CDR3. CDR3 DNA sequence: TGTGCCAGCAGCCCTGGACTTGGGAGCACTGAAGCTTTCTTT. Translated: CASSPGLGSTEAFF.